These 9 T cell receptor beta chains were sequenced from one sample in a study of blood T cell repertoires in COVID-19. The method was immunoSEQ multiplex PCR; TCRdb's version includes in-frame clones alone and lacks a portion of them. The repertoire holds 150,000 to 200,000 clones, with 90% as singletons. The sequenced material came from peripheral blood. All receptors come from a man aged 55 to 70 with active or convalescent COVID-19.

The CDR3 bases are TGTGCTAGTGGGCCAGGATGGACTAGCGGGCCAAACACCGGGGAGCTGTTTTTT. Its protein product is CASGPGWTSGPNTGELFF. The J gene is TRBJ2-2, the V gene TRBV12-5; 11 bases align to TRBD2. The CDR3 sequence is 18 residues long. CDR1 and CDR2 (germline): LGHNT, FRNRAP. V lost 6 bases and J lost 2; bases outside the gene matches: 11.

J is TRBJ1-1 and V is TRBV25-1; maybe TRBD1 (5 bases). V lost 4 bases to trimming and J lost 3 bases, with 15 bases between them. Germline V lookup: CDR1 MGHDK, CDR2 SYGVNS. CDR3 length equals 15 residues. CDR3 residues: CASSARGGMDTEAFF. The CDR3 region has the DNA TGTGCCAGCAGTGCCCGGGGGGGGATGGACACTGAAGCTTTCTTT.

The rearrangement links TRBV5-1 to TRBJ2-7; 9 nucleotides match TRBD1. V dropped 4 bases and J dropped 0; count of bases not matched to a gene: 11. The CDR3 totals 17 residues. From germline, CDR1 is SGHRS and CDR2 YFSETQ. The CDR3 DNA reads as TGCGCCAGCAGCGAAAGGACAGGGGCGATTGTCTCCTACGAGCAGTACTTC. Its protein product is CASSERTGAIVSYEQYF. Full variable domain (remainder filled in from reference TRBV5-1 and TRBJ2-7): KAGVTQTPRYLIKTRGQQVTLSCSPISGHRSVSWYQQTPGQGLQFLFEYFSETQRNKGNFPGRFSGRQFSNSRSEMNVSTLELGDSALYLCASSERTGAIVSYEQYFGPGTRLTVT.

J is TRBJ1-3 and V is TRBV27; D unclear. There are 15 residues in the CDR3. Trimming pared 2 bases from V and 4 bases from J, leaving 12 bases between. Germline V gene lookup returns CDR1 MNHEY and CDR2 SMNVEV (reference sequence). This CDR3 is CASSLGVGRGNTIYF. Written as DNA, the CDR3 is TGTGCCAGCAGTTTAGGTGTCGGGAGAGGAAACACCATATATTTT.

The rearrangement joins TRBV11-2 to TRBJ1-5; 7 bases are a match to TRBD1. In germline, CDR1 is SGHAT, CDR2 FQNNGV. The ends lost 5 bases at V and 0 bases at J; junction bases unmatched: 7. There are 16 residues in the CDR3. The CDR3 spells CASSQGTAYSNQPQHF. DNA of the CDR3: TGTGCCAGCAGCCAAGGGACAGCTTATAGCAATCAGCCCCAGCATTTT.

The gene calls are TRBV5-1 and TRBJ1-6; the match to TRBD1 covers 9 bases. The ends lost 2 bases at V and 0 bases at J; junction bases unmatched: 6. The germline CDR1 and CDR2 sequences are SGHRS and YFSETQ. The CDR3 spans 18 residues. The CDR3 DNA sequence: TGCGCCAGCAGCTTCGGGACAGGGAGCCACTCCTATAATTCACCCCTCCACTTT. Residues: CASSFGTGSHSYNSPLHF.

V is TRBV7-9 and J is TRBJ1-2, with D possibly matching TRBD1 (6 bases). The V end lost 3 bases, the J end lost 8 bases, and 16 bases lay between the germline ends. Germline V gives CDR1 SEHNR, CDR2 FQNEAQ (reference sequence). This CDR3 is 14 amino acids long. CDR3 region: CASSFSFAGVGYTF. The CDR3 DNA reads as TGTGCCAGCAGCTTCAGTTTTGCAGGGGTGGGCTACACCTTC.

The CDR3 protein is CASRVRDYYSNQPQHF. As DNA, the CDR3 is TGTGCCAGCAGAGTCAGGGACTACTATAGCAATCAGCCCCAGCATTTT. The rearrangement joins TRBV28 to TRBJ1-5, with D perhaps TRBD1 (5 bases). The CDR3 covers 16 residues. The V end was cut by 6 bases, the J end by 0 bases, with 15 bases between. Germline lookup yields CDR1 MDHEN and CDR2 SYDVKM.

The V gene is TRBV10-1, the J gene TRBJ2-5, with TRBD2 as a possible D gene (6 bases). This CDR3 has 13 residues. V was trimmed by 3 bases and J by 3 bases, leaving 8 bases between them. Germline V lookup: CDR1 WNHNN, CDR2 SYGVQD (reference sequence). CDR3 DNA sequence: TGCGCCAGCAGTGATGGGGGGAAAGAGACCCAGTACTTC. Its translation: CASSDGGKETQYF.